The 31 T cell receptor beta chains presented below share a single source sample, sequenced in a study of T-cell reconstitution after alpha-beta-depleted transplantation in children. Preparation of the TCRbeta library involved a method that used unique molecular identifiers. TCRdb fed the PCR reads into MiXCR, producing one record per CDR3 protein. Among around 360,000 distinct CDR3 sequences listed, approximately 10% were seen once. Sequencing used PBMCs from the stem cell graft donor, obtained from the stem cell graft. These receptors were taken from a human donor who donated a stem cell graft to a child with acute lymphoblastic leukemia.

This sequence joins TRBV27 and TRBJ1-1; D may be TRBD1 (6 bases). The CDR3 is 14 amino acids. The ends were cut back, 3 bases at V and 1 base at J, with 9 bases in the middle. Germline assignment: CDR1 MNHEY and CDR2 SMNVEV (reference sequence). The CDR3 DNA sequence: TGTGCCAGCAGTTTTATAGGGGGGAACACTGAAGCTTTCTTT. Translation gives CASSFIGGNTEAFF.

This clonotype came up a few times. The rearrangement joins TRBV18 to TRBJ2-1; D is uncertain. V lost 6 bases, J lost 0 bases, and 18 bases lay in between. The germline CDR1 and CDR2 sequences are KGHSH and LQKENI. The CDR3 length is 17 residues. The DNA for the CDR3 is TGTGCCAGCTCGCCGCTGAGGCTCGTGGGCTCCTACAATGAGCAGTTCTTC. Translating gives CASSPLRLVGSYNEQFF.

This rearrangement joins TRBV12-3 or TRBV12-4 to TRBJ2-1; 10 bases are shared with TRBD2. CDR3 length: 16 residues. J was trimmed by 8 bases and V by 5 bases; bases with no gene match: 12. Written as DNA, the CDR3 is TGTGCCAGCAGTCCGGCAGCGGGAGGGCCTAGAGATGAGCAGTTCTTC. It codes for CASSPAAGGPRDEQFF.

The table lists this clonotype with many counts. V usage is TRBV4-3 and J usage is TRBJ2-1; 7 nucleotides match TRBD2. This CDR3 has 14 amino acids. V was clipped by 1 base and J by 3 bases; unmatched bases: 0. Germline lookup yields CDR1 LGHNA and CDR2 YSLEER. The CDR3 nucleotides are TGCGCCAGCAGCCAAGCTAGCGGCTACAATGAGCAGTTCTTC. Its protein is CASSQASGYNEQFF.

The chain joins TRBV20-1 to TRBJ1-1; D gene uncertain. Germline CDR1 is DFQATT and CDR2 is SNEGSKA (reference sequence). V was trimmed by 5 bases and J by 3 bases, leaving 4 bases between them. The CDR3 is 10 residues long. The DNA of the CDR3 is TGCAGTGCTCCGGACACTGAAGCTTTCTTT. This sequence encodes CSAPDTEAFF.

This clonotype occurred a few times. The genes are TRBV3-1 and TRBJ2-7; the D gene is possibly TRBD1 (6 bases). V was cut by 4 bases and J by 3 bases, with 25 bases left in between. The CDR3 covers 18 residues. Germline CDR1 LGHDT, CDR2 YNNKEL (reference sequence). CDR3 bases: TGTGCCAGCAGCCCAACCCGTGAATCAGGGGAAGCTAGCTACGAGCAGTACTTC. As protein: CASSPTRESGEASYEQYF.

This clonotype has a handful of counts. J is TRBJ2-5 and V is TRBV5-1, with D possibly matching TRBD2 (6 bases). Trimming cost V 4 bases and J 5 bases, with 21 bases left between them. Germline CDR1 SGHRS, CDR2 YFSETQ. The CDR3 contains 16 residues. DNA of the CDR3: TGCGCCAGCAGCCTCAGCCTGGGAGGTGTTGGGGAGACCCAGTACTTC. It translates to CASSLSLGGVGETQYF. Variable domain in full (rest from reference TRBV5-1 and TRBJ2-5): KAGVTQTPRYLIKTRGQQVTLSCSPISGHRSVSWYQQTPGQGLQFLFEYFSETQRNKGNFPGRFSGRQFSNSRSEMNVSTLELGDSALYLCASSLSLGGVGETQYFGPGTRLLVL.

DNA for the CDR3: TGCGCCAGCTCTGGAGTAGCGGACCTGTACGAGCAGTACTTC. Amino acid sequence: CASSGVADLYEQYF. The rearrangement uses TRBV5-1 and TRBJ2-7, with a possible D match to TRBD2 (6 bases). CDR1 and CDR2 from the germline V gene are SGHRS and YFSETQ. V gave up 7 bases and J gave up 4 bases, with 18 bases separating them. The CDR3 is 14 residues long. Full variable domain (remainder filled in from reference TRBV5-1 and TRBJ2-7): KAGVTQTPRYLIKTRGQQVTLSCSPISGHRSVSWYQQTPGQGLQFLFEYFSETQRNKGNFPGRFSGRQFSNSRSEMNVSTLELGDSALYLCASSGVADLYEQYFGPGTRLTVT.

The CDR3 is CASSYSRAYGQPQHF. The DNA of the CDR3 is TGTGCCAGCAGTTACTCGCGGGCCTATGGTCAGCCCCAGCATTTT. The chain uses TRBV6-2 or TRBV6-3 and TRBJ1-5, with no clear D. Germline V gene sequence: CDR1 MNHEY, CDR2 SVGEGT. V lost 0 bases to trimming and J lost 6 bases, with 12 bases between them. The CDR3 sequence is 15 residues long.

This clonotype was seen only a few times. The rearrangement joins TRBV12-3 or TRBV12-4 to TRBJ2-7; no firm D call. This CDR3 spans 12 amino acids. Trimming stripped 5 bases from V and 6 bases from J, with 11 bases between. The CDR3 region has the DNA TGTGCCAGCAGTCCCTCAAAGGGCGAGCAGTACTTC. Translating gives CASSPSKGEQYF.

This clonotype has just a few counts. The V call is TRBV7-9, the J call TRBJ1-2, with D maybe TRBD1 (6 bases). CDR1 and CDR2 (germline): SEHNR, FQNEAQ (reference sequence). V dropped 0 bases and J dropped 4 bases, with 12 bases sitting between them. This CDR3 is built from 15 residues. CDR3 residues: CASSLARTEGYGYTF. For the CDR3, the DNA is TGTGCCAGCAGCTTAGCCCGGACAGAGGGCTATGGCTACACCTTC. The complete variable domain, with remaining parts taken from reference TRBV7-9 and TRBJ1-2, reads DTGVSQNPRHKITKRGQNVTFRCDPISEHNRLYWYRQTLGQGPEFLTYFQNEAQLEKSRLLSDRFSAERPKGSFSTLEIQRTEQGDSAMYLCASSLARTEGYGYTFGSGTRLTVV.

This clonotype was observed a handful of times. The chain couples TRBV29-1 to TRBJ2-1; unclear D gene. The germline V and J ends were trimmed by 5 bases and 4 bases, with 15 bases remaining between them. From germline, CDR1 is SQVTM and CDR2 ANQGSEA. The CDR3 runs 14 residues. CDR3 sequence: CSVHPQSIYNEQFF. As DNA, the CDR3 is TGCAGCGTTCACCCTCAATCTATATACAATGAGCAGTTCTTC.

At least ten counts were recorded for this clonotype. The rearrangement links TRBV7-3 to TRBJ2-5; D gene ambiguous. Germline CDR1 SGHTA, CDR2 FQGTGA. This CDR3 is built from 11 residues. V lost 6 bases and J lost 5, with 7 bases in between. CDR3 DNA: TGTGCCAGCAGTCCCTACGAGACCCAGTACTTC. Its protein product is CASSPYETQYF. The variable domain in full, completed from reference TRBV7-3 and TRBJ2-5, reads GAGVSQTPSNKVTEKGKYVELRCDPISGHTALYWYRQSLGQGPEFLIYFQGTGAADDSGLPNDRFFAVRPEGSVSTLKIQRTERGDSAVYLCASSPYETQYFGPGTRLLVL.

This sequence joins TRBV15 and TRBJ2-3; a possible D gene is TRBD1 (6 bases). Germline-derived CDR1 and CDR2 are LNHNV and YYDKDF (reference sequence). The CDR3 is made up of 12 amino acids. V lost 8 bases and J 0 bases, leaving 6 bases between the germline ends. The CDR3 sequence is CATGQSTDTQYF. CDR3 nucleotides: TGTGCCACCGGACAGAGCACAGATACGCAGTATTTT.

This clonotype has a count of ten or more. The chain combines TRBV5-1 with TRBJ2-7; D may be TRBD1 (6 bases). Germline V gene data show CDR1 as SGHRS and CDR2 as YFSETQ. The CDR3 spans 14 residues. Trimming left V 0 bases short and J 0 bases short, with 7 bases between. CDR3 in DNA: TGCGCCAGCAGCTTGGGGGACAACTCCTACGAGCAGTACTTC. Amino acid sequence: CASSLGDNSYEQYF.

V is TRBV28 and J is TRBJ1-5; unclear D gene. Germline values: CDR1 MDHEN, CDR2 SYDVKM. The CDR3 has 15 residues. The germline V and J ends were trimmed by 3 bases and 3 bases, with 12 bases remaining between them. CDR3 DNA sequence: TGTGCCAGCAGTTTCCATCTGGGAGACAATCAGCCCCAGCATTTT. This sequence encodes CASSFHLGDNQPQHF. Supplemented by reference TRBV28 and TRBJ1-5, the full variable domain reads DVKVTQSSRYLVKRTGEKVFLECVQDMDHENMFWYRQDPGLGLRLIYFSYDVKMKEKGDIPEGYSVSREKKERFSLILESASTNQTSMYLCASSFHLGDNQPQHFGDGTRLSIL.

V is TRBV12-3 or TRBV12-4 and J is TRBJ2-3; perhaps TRBD1 as D (5 bases). The V end was cut by 5 bases, the J end by 4 bases, with 16 bases between. This CDR3 is 15 amino acids long. The CDR3 protein is CASSRGRVGADTQYF. CDR3 DNA sequence: TGTGCCAGCAGTAGGGGCAGGGTTGGCGCAGATACGCAGTATTTT.

This clonotype was seen more than once but under ten times. The chain links TRBV3-1 to TRBJ2-5, with TRBD2 matching over 13 bases. CDR3 length equals 15 residues. With 3 bases clipped from V and 5 bases from J, the junction kept 3 bases outside the gene matches. Germline V gives CDR1 LGHDT, CDR2 YNNKEL (reference sequence). The CDR3 sequence is CASSHPTSGRETQYF. The CDR3 nucleotides are TGTGCCAGCAGCCATCCGACTAGCGGGAGGGAGACCCAGTACTTC.

This clonotype was recorded at least ten times. The chain's CDR3 is CASTTYNEQFF. CDR3 bases: TGTGCCAGCACTACCTACAATGAGCAGTTCTTC. The J gene is TRBJ2-1, the V gene TRBV12-3 or TRBV12-4, with D hard to call. There are 11 residues in the CDR3. With 7 bases removed from V and 2 bases from J, the gap between germline ends came to 3 bases.

This clonotype was detected only a few times. This chain links TRBV7-2 with TRBJ2-5, with no clear D. V gave up 0 bases and J gave up 5 bases, with 22 bases separating them. Germline values: CDR1 SGHTA, CDR2 FQGNSA. The CDR3 loop spans 18 amino acids. As DNA, the CDR3 is TGTGCCAGCAGCTTAGCGGTGGCGTATAGTGGGGATGGGGAGACCCAGTACTTC. Protein sequence: CASSLAVAYSGDGETQYF. Variable domain in full (rest from reference TRBV7-2 and TRBJ2-5): GAGVSQSPSNKVTEKGKDVELRCDPISGHTALYWYRQSLGQGLEFLIYFQGNSAPDKSGLPSDRFSAERTGGSVSTLTIQRTQQEDSAVYLCASSLAVAYSGDGETQYFGPGTRLLVL.

The chain carries TRBV10-3 and TRBJ2-1; TRBD1 might be the D (6 bases). V lost 6 bases and J lost 8, with 11 bases in between. This CDR3 is built from 12 residues. Germline CDR1 is ENHRY and CDR2 is SYGVKD. The CDR3 here is CAISYRVDEQFF. CDR3 sequence (DNA): TGTGCCATCAGCTACAGGGTGGATGAGCAGTTCTTC.

This clonotype was detected only a few times. The chain recombines TRBV5-1 with TRBJ2-7; 10 positions agree with TRBD1. CDR1 and CDR2 (germline): SGHRS, YFSETQ. The junction had 8 bases not matched to a gene; V was cut back by 1 base and J by 4 bases. The CDR3 has 16 residues. The CDR3 DNA sequence: TGCGCCAGCAGCTTGTTCCGACCGGGACAGGGGTACGAGCAGTACTTC. Its protein product is CASSLFRPGQGYEQYF.

This clonotype was seen repeatedly, ten times or more. The chain is built from TRBV12-3 or TRBV12-4 and TRBJ2-2; D is perhaps TRBD1 or TRBD2 (6 bases each). The V end was cut by 4 bases, the J end by 3 bases, with 15 bases between. The CDR3 covers 16 residues. The CDR3 DNA is TGTGCCAGCAGTTCCCTGGGGGGCAGGGACACCGGGGAGCTGTTTTTT. Its translation: CASSSLGGRDTGELFF.

Points on this clonotype: A single base separates this from a much larger clone, so it may be a read error. This chain connects TRBV7-2 to TRBJ2-3; 7 bases line up with TRBD2. The CDR3 runs 15 residues. V trimming: 4 bases; J trimming: 8 bases; junction bases outside the gene matches: 12. The germline V gene encodes CDR1 SGHTA and CDR2 FQGNSA. The CDR3 sequence: CASSSLAANSATQYF. Here the CDR3 DNA reads TGTGCCAGCAGCTCCCTAGCGGCGAATTCGGCTACGCAGTATTTT.

This clonotype has a handful of counts. The CDR3 is CASSRDWTTDTQYF. The CDR3 bases are TGTGCCAGCAGCCGGGACTGGACCACAGATACGCAGTATTTT. This rearrangement joins TRBV27 to TRBJ2-3, with TRBD2 as a possible D gene (6 bases). Germline V gives CDR1 MNHEY, CDR2 SMNVEV (reference sequence). The V and J ends lost 6 bases and 2 bases respectively, with 12 bases between them. The CDR3 loop spans 14 amino acids.

J is TRBJ2-5 and V is TRBV27; 8 bases are a match to TRBD1. Trimming removed 3 bases from V and 6 bases from J; junction bases left unmatched: 12. Germline lookup yields CDR1 MNHEY and CDR2 SMNVEV (reference sequence). CDR3 length: 16 amino acids. CDR3 bases: TGTGCCAGCAGTTTGTCCGGACAGGGCGACGGGAAGACCCAGTACTTC. Its translation: CASSLSGQGDGKTQYF.

In this sample, this clonotype turned up a few times. The chain combines TRBV9 with TRBJ2-6; TRBD2 aligns across 8 bases. Germline lookup yields CDR1 SGDLS and CDR2 YYNGEE. V gave up 4 bases and J gave up 1 base; unmatched junction bases: 4. The CDR3 has 16 amino acids. The CDR3, as DNA: TGTGCCAGCAGCCCTCGGGGGGGTTCTGGGGCCAACGTCCTGACTTTC. Translation gives CASSPRGGSGANVLTF.

There are a few counts of this clonotype. The chain uses TRBV28 and TRBJ1-2, with D unresolved. V lost 5 bases, J lost 8 bases, and 21 bases lay in between. Germline values: CDR1 MDHEN, CDR2 SYDVKM. The CDR3 contains 15 residues. CDR3 region: CASSIPRLGSWGYTF. The DNA of the CDR3 is TGTGCCAGCAGTATCCCTCGTTTAGGGTCCTGGGGCTACACCTTC.

The chain combines TRBV12-3 or TRBV12-4 with TRBJ1-5; 8 bases align to TRBD1. The V segment lost 11 bases and the J segment 1 base; nucleotides outside the gene matches: 19. The CDR3 has 18 residues. The CDR3 region is CALSRSRATGESNQPQHF. In DNA, the CDR3 is TGTGCCCTCAGTCGATCCCGCGCGACAGGGGAAAGCAATCAGCCCCAGCATTTT.

The chain couples TRBV20-1 to TRBJ2-1; possible D gene TRBD2, 5 bases. Germline CDR1 and CDR2: DFQATT and SNEGSKA (reference sequence). Trimming took off 2 bases at V and 4 bases at J, with 12 bases between the two ends. The CDR3 loop spans 14 amino acids. The CDR3 nucleotides are TGCAGTGCTAGACAGAGCGGTCCATACAATGAGCAGTTCTTC. Translating it yields CSARQSGPYNEQFF.

This clonotype was counted only a few times. V and J are TRBV29-1 and TRBJ2-2, with D possibly matching TRBD1 (5 bases). Trimming took off 7 bases at V and 4 bases at J, with 13 bases between the two ends. The CDR3 spans 13 residues. CDR1 SQVTM and CDR2 ANQGSEA come from the germline V gene. The CDR3 DNA follows: TGCAGCGCACAACAAAGGGGCACCGGGGAGCTGTTTTTT. This codes for CSAQQRGTGELFF.